The 4 T cell receptor beta chains listed next were all sequenced from one sample in a study of blood T cell repertoires in COVID-19. TCRdb's copy holds only in-frame clones and misses some; the assay was immunoSEQ multiplex PCR. Here the sample spans 300,000 to 400,000 clones, about 91% being singletons. The sample consisted of peripheral blood. Receptors originate from a woman aged 30 to 39 with COVID-19, enrolled during active disease.

The genes are TRBV2 and TRBJ1-5, with a possible D match to TRBD1 (6 bases). Deletions cut 7 bases from V and 2 bases from J, with 12 bases between. The CDR3 consists of 14 residues. Germline lookup yields CDR1 SNHLY and CDR2 FYNNEI. CDR3 DNA sequence: TGTGCCAGCACCATTCCAGGGGGCAATCAGCCCCAGCATTTT. Translated, it gives CASTIPGGNQPQHF.

The chain recombines TRBV5-4 with TRBJ2-7, with TRBD1 matching over 8 bases. This CDR3 spans 13 amino acids. Losses at the gene ends were 4 bases for V and 5 bases for J; bases not matched to a gene: 5. CDR1 SGHNT and CDR2 YYREEE come from the germline V gene (reference sequence). The CDR3 loop is CASSRTGIHEQYF. CDR3 nucleotide sequence: TGTGCCAGCAGCCGGACAGGGATCCACGAGCAGTACTTC.

The chain uses TRBV3-1 (or the pseudogene TRBV3-2) and TRBJ2-1, with 15 bases matching TRBD2. Per the germline V gene, CDR1 is LGHDT and CDR2 is YNNKEL (reference sequence). J was trimmed by 9 bases and V by 0 bases; bases with no gene match: 6. The CDR3 consists of 17 residues. The CDR3 DNA follows: TGTGCCAGCAGCCAAGATGAGGGACTAGCGGGGGGAGGTGAGCAGTTCTTC. It codes for CASSQDEGLAGGGEQFF.

This clone showed up just once. The rearrangement links TRBV12-5 to TRBJ2-5; 7 nucleotides align to TRBD1. The germline CDR1 and CDR2 sequences are LGHNT and FRNRAP. The V gene end was trimmed by 5 bases and the J gene end by 1 base; junction bases not matched to a gene: 4. This CDR3 contains 14 residues. In nucleotides, the CDR3 is TGTGCTAGTGGTAATGCAGGGGGCCAAGAGACCCAGTACTTC. It is translated as CASGNAGGQETQYF.